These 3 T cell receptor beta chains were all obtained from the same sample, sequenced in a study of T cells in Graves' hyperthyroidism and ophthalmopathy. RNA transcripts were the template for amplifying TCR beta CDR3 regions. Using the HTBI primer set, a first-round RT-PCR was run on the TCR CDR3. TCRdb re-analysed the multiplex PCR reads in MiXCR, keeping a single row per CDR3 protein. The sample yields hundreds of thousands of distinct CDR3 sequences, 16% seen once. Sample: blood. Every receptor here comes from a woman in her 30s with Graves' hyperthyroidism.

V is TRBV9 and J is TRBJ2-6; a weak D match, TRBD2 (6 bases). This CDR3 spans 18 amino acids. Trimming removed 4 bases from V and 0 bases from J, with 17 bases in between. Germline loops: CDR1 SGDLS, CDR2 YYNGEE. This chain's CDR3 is CASSQTRDFRSGANVLTF. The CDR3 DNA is TGTGCCAGCAGCCAGACCCGGGACTTCCGCTCTGGGGCCAACGTCCTGACTTTC. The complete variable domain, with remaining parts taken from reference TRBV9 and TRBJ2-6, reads DSGVTQTPKHLITATGQRVTLRCSPRSGDLSVYWYQQSLDQGLQFLIQYYNGEERAKGNILERFSAQQFPDLHSELNLSSLELGDSALYFCASSQTRDFRSGANVLTFGAGSRLTVL.

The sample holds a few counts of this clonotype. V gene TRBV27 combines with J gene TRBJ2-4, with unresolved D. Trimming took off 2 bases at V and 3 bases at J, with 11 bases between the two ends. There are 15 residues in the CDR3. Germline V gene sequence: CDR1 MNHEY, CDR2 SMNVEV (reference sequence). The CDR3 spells CASSLVNRGKNIQYF. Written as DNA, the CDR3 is TGTGCCAGCAGTTTAGTCAATCGTGGCAAAAACATTCAGTACTTC.

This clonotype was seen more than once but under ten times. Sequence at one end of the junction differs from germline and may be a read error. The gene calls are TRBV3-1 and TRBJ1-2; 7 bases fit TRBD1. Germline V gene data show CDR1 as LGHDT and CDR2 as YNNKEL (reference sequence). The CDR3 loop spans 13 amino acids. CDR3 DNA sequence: TGTGCCGGCAGCCTACAGGGGCGGGGTGACTACACCTTC. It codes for CAGSLQGRGDYTF.